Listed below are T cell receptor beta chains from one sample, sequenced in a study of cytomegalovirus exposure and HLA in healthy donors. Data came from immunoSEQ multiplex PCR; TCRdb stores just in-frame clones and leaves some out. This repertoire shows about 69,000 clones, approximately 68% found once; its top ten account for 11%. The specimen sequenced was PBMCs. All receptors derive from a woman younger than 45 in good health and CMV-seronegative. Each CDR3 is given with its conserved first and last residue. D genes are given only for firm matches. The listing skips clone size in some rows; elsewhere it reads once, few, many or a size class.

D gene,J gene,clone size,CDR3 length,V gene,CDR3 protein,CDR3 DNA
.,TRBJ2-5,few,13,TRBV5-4,CASSFQGGETQYF,TGTGCCAGCAGTTTTCAGGGAGGAGAGACCCAGTACTTC
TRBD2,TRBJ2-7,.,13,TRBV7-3,CASSLREGDEQYF,TGTGCCAGCAGCCTTCGGGAGGGTGACGAGCAGTACTTC
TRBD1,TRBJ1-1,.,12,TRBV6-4,CASRGQGTEAFF,TGTGCCAGCAGAGGACAGGGCACTGAAGCTTTCTTT
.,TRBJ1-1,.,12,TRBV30,CAWTPTNTEAFF,TGTGCCTGGACCCCTACGAACACTGAAGCTTTCTTT
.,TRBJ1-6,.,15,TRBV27,CASRTTAIYNSPLHF,TGTGCCAGCAGAACCACAGCAATCTATAATTCACCCCTCCACTTT
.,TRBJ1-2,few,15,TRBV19,CASSIVGRGNYGYTF,TGTGCCAGTAGTATAGTCGGCAGGGGCAACTATGGCTACACCTTC
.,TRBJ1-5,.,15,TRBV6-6,CASSYLRDPSEPQHF,TGTGCCAGCAGTTACCTACGGGATCCCTCGGAGCCCCAGCATTTT
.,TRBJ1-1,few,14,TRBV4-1,CASSLVGANTEAFF,TGCGCCAGCAGTCTGGTTGGGGCGAACACTGAAGCTTTCTTT
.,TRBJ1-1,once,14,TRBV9,CASSHQGGDTEAFF,TGTGCCAGCAGTCACCAGGGAGGAGACACTGAAGCTTTCTTT
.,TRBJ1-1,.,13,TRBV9,CASSVEQNTEAFF,TGTGCCAGCAGCGTAGAGCAGAACACTGAAGCTTTCTTT
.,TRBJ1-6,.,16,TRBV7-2,CASSLVLGVSNSPLHF,TGTGCCAGCAGCTTAGTTCTAGGGGTATCAAATTCACCCCTCCACTTT
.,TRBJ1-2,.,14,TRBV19,CASSVQTDSYGYTF,TGTGCCAGTAGTGTCCAGACAGATTCCTATGGCTACACCTTC
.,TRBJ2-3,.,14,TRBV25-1,CASSVWGKTDTQYF,TGTGCCAGCAGTGTGTGGGGCAAGACAGATACGCAGTATTTT
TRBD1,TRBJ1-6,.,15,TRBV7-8,CASSLSGTVNSPLHF,TGTGCCAGCAGCTTATCTGGGACAGTAAATTCACCCCTCCACTTT
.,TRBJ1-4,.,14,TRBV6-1,CASGSMDEAEKLFF,TGTGCCAGCGGATCTATGGATGAGGCCGAAAAACTGTTTTTT
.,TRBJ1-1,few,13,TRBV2,CASSSGLGGEAFF,TGTGCCAGCAGTTCTGGACTGGGGGGTGAAGCTTTCTTT
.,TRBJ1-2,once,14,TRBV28,CASSLSGGFYGYTF,TGTGCCAGCAGTTTATCTGGGGGGTTCTATGGCTACACCTTC
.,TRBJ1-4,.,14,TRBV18,CASSNYGPEGKLFF,TGTGCCAGCTCAAACTATGGTCCTGAAGGAAAACTGTTTTTT
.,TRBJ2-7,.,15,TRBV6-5,CASSYREGSNYEQYF,TGTGCCAGCAGTTACCGGGAAGGGTCAAACTACGAGCAGTACTTC
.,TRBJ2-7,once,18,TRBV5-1,CASSLSREGHRDIYEQYF,TGCGCCAGCAGCTTGTCACGCGAGGGACACCGAGATATCTACGAGCAGTACTTC
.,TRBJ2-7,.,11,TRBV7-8,CASSQGHEQYF,TGTGCCAGCTCGCAGGGCCACGAGCAGTACTTC
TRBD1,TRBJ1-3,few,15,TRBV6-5,CASREDRGLGNTIYF,TGTGCCAGCAGAGAGGACAGGGGGCTTGGAAACACCATATATTTT
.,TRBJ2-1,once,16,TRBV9,CASSVDVGESYNEQFF,TGTGCCAGCAGCGTAGACGTGGGAGAAAGCTACAATGAGCAGTTCTTC
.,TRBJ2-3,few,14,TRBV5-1,CASSLPSSTDTQYF,TGCGCCAGCAGCTTGCCCAGTAGCACAGATACGCAGTATTTT
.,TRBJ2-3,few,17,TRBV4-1,CASSQERTGRTTDTQYF,TGCGCCAGCAGCCAAGAACGAACAGGACGAACCACAGATACGCAGTATTTT
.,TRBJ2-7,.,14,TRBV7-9,CASSHRRSPREQYF,TGTGCCAGCAGCCACCGGCGGAGCCCGAGGGAGCAGTACTTC
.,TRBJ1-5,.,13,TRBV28,CASSFSTGQPQHF,TGTGCCAGCAGTTTTTCGACAGGACAGCCCCAGCATTTT
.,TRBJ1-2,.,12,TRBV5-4,CASSMQNYGYTF,TGTGCCAGCAGCATGCAGAACTATGGCTACACCTTC
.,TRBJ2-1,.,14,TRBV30,CAWSGRTPYNEQFF,TGTGCCTGGAGTGGAAGGACACCCTACAATGAGCAGTTCTTC
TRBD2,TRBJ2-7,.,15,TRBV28,CASSLYGGTSYEQYF,TGTGCCAGCAGTTTATACGGGGGGACCTCCTACGAGCAGTACTTC
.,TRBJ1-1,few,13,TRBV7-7,CASSSSVNTEAFF,TGTGCTAGCAGCTCCTCAGTGAACACTGAAGCTTTCTTT
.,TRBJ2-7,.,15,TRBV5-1,CASSLDDRIDYEQYF,TGCGCCAGCAGCTTGGACGACAGGATTGACTACGAGCAGTACTTC
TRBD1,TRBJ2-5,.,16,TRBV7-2,CASSPPGTGGGETQYF,TGTGCCAGCAGCCCCCCCGGGACAGGGGGCGGTGAGACCCAGTACTTC
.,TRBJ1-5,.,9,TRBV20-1,CSTDRPQHF,TGCAGTACGGACAGACCCCAGCATTTT
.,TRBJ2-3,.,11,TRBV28,CASSLADTQYF,TGTGCCAGCAGTCTAGCAGATACGCAGTATTTT
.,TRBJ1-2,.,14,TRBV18,CASSPGRWGTGYTF,TGTGCCAGCTCACCGGGGAGGTGGGGGACCGGCTACACCTTC
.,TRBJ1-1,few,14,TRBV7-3,CASSLKRENTEAFF,TGTGCCAGCAGCTTAAAACGGGAGAACACTGAAGCTTTCTTT
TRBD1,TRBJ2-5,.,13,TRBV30,CAWARGPQETQYF,TGTGCCTGGGCCAGGGGGCCCCAAGAGACCCAGTACTTC
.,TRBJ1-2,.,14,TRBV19,CASSIAGGNYGYTF,TGTGCCAGTAGTATTGCGGGCGGAAACTATGGCTACACCTTC
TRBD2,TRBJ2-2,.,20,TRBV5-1,CASSLAGRLASGPNTGELFF,TGCGCCAGCAGCTTGGCTGGGCGGTTGGCTAGCGGGCCAAACACCGGGGAGCTGTTTTTT
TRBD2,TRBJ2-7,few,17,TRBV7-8,CASSLDMRRGARYEQYF,TGTGCCAGCAGCTTAGACATGCGGCGGGGGGCTCGCTACGAGCAGTACTTC
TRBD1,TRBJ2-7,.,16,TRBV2,CASSAQGQGAGYEQYF,TGTGCCAGCAGCGCGCAGGGACAGGGGGCTGGTTACGAGCAGTACTTC
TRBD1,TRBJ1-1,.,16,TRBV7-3,CASSASGGFENTEAFF,TGTGCCAGCAGCGCCTCAGGGGGCTTTGAGAACACTGAAGCTTTCTTT
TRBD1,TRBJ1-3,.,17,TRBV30,CAWSRLGQANSGNTIYF,TGTGCCTGGAGTAGGCTTGGACAGGCAAACTCTGGAAACACCATATATTTT
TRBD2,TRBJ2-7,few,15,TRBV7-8,CAISSGGTLKYEQYF,TGTGCCATCAGTAGCGGGGGGACCCTAAAATACGAGCAGTACTTC
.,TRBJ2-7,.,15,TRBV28,CASSLPHRVPGEQYF,TGTGCCAGCAGTTTACCACACAGGGTTCCGGGCGAGCAGTACTTC
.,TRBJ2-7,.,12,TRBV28,CASSLPPREQYF,TGTGCCAGCAGTTTACCCCCCAGAGAGCAGTACTTC
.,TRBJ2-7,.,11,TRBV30,CAWSGRSEQYF,TGTGCCTGGTCAGGTAGGTCCGAGCAGTACTTC
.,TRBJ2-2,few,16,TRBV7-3,CASSLAAGVYTGELFF,TGTGCCAGCAGCTTAGCGGCAGGGGTCTACACCGGGGAGCTGTTTTTT
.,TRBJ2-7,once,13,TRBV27,CASSFGGRYEQYF,TGTGCCAGCAGTTTTGGGGGGAGGTACGAGCAGTACTTC
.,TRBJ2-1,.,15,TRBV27,CASFLQRGSYNEQFF,TGTGCCAGCTTCCTACAGCGCGGGTCCTACAATGAGCAGTTCTTC
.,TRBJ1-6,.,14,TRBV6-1,CASSAWGPDSPLHF,TGTGCCAGCAGTGCGTGGGGGCCGGATTCACCCCTCCACTTT
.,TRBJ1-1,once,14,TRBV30,CAWRPRQVNTEAFF,TGTGCCTGGAGGCCAAGACAGGTTAACACTGAAGCTTTCTTT
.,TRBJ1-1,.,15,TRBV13,CASSGRRQANTEAFF,TGTGCCAGCAGCGGGCGTAGACAGGCGAACACTGAAGCTTTCTTT
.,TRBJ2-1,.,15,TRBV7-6,CASSPTSGVVNEQFF,TGTGCCAGCAGCCCTACTTCCGGGGTGGTCAATGAGCAGTTCTTC
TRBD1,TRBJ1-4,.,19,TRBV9,CASSVSSGHRGQVGEKLFF,TGTGCCAGCAGCGTAAGCTCGGGACATAGGGGGCAAGTAGGTGAAAAACTGTTTTTT
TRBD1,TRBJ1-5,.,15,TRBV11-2,CASSPQGDVNQPQHF,TGTGCCAGCAGCCCCCAGGGGGACGTCAATCAGCCCCAGCATTTT
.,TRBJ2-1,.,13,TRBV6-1,CASNGISYNEQFF,TGTGCCAGCAACGGGATCTCCTACAATGAGCAGTTCTTC
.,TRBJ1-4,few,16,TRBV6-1,CASSEIQGSTVEKLFF,TGTGCCAGCAGTGAAATACAGGGCAGTACTGTTGAAAAACTGTTTTTT
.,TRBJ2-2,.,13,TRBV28,CASSLQGVGELFF,TGTGCCAGCAGTTTACAAGGGGTCGGGGAGCTGTTTTTT